The T cell receptor (beta chain) under discussion was sequenced for a study of T cell changes during pregnancy in multiple sclerosis. The assay was immunoSEQ multiplex PCR, and TCRdb's table has in-frame clones only and misses some. The sample records around 34,000 clones, roughly nine tenths being singletons. The germline V gene has CDR1 MDHEN and CDR2 SYDVKM. The germline V and J ends were trimmed by 4 bases and 1 base, with 11 bases remaining between them. There are 14 residues in the CDR3. This clonotype was obtained from a female donor with multiple sclerosis, enrolled in a pregnancy study. The chain is built from TRBV28 and TRBJ2-7; D is possibly TRBD2 (6 bases). The source was CD8+ T cells from peripheral blood mononuclear cells, collected in the first trimester of pregnancy. This CDR3 is CASSSGGRSYEQYF. CDR3 coding DNA: TGTGCCAGCAGTTCCGGGGGAAGATCCTACGAGCAGTACTTC.